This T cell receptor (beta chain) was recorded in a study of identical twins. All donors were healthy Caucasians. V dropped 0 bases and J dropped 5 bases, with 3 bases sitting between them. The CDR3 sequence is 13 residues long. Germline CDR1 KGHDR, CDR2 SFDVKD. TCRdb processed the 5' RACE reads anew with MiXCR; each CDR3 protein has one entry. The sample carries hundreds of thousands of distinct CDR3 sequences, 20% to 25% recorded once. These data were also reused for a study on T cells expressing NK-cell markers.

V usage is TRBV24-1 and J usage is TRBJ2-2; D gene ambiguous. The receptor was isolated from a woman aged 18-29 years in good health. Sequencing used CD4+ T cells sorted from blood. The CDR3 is CATSDLVTGELFF. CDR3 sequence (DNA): TGTGCCACCAGTGATTTGGTGACCGGGGAGCTGTTTTTT.